The clone carrying this TCR beta chain turned up a few times. This sample stems from a study of patients and donors after allogeneic stem cell transplantation. Per the germline V gene, CDR1 is SGHTA and CDR2 is FQGTGA. This CDR3 contains 13 residues. The V gene lost 0 bases and the J gene lost 7 bases, with 9 bases spanning the gap. TCRdb re-called the RT-PCR reads with MiXCR, one entry per CDR3 protein. Of 900,000 to 1,000,000 distinct CDR3 sequences listed, roughly 17% are singletons. The clonotype originates from a human donor who was either an allogeneic HSCT recipient or a stem cell or donor lymphocyte infusion donor (not recorded which). It is not recorded whose cells these are; they may come from a transplant donor. Sequences were obtained from blood, either unsorted or a sorted T cell fraction (not recorded which). This chain connects TRBV7-3 to TRBJ1-1, with TRBD1 as a possible D gene (5 bases). The DNA of the CDR3 is TGTGCCAGCAGCTTAACCCTTGACAGTGAAGCTTTCTTT. This sequence encodes CASSLTLDSEAFF.